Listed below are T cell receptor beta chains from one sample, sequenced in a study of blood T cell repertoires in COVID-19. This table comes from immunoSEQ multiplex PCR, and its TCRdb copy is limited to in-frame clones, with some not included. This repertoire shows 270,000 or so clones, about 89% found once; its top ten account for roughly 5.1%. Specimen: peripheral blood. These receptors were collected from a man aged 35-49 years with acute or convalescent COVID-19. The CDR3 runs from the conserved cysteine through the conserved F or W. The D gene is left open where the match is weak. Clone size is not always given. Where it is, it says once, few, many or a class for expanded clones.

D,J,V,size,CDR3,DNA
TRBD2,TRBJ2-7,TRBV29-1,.,CSAKEASGGYEQYF,TGCAGCGCGAAGGAGGCTAGCGGGGGTTACGAGCAGTACTTC
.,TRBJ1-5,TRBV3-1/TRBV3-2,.,CASSQGSGINQPQHF,TGTGCCAGCAGCCAAGGATCGGGAATCAATCAGCCCCAGCATTTT
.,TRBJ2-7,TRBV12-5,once,CASGLAQGSYEQYF,TGTGCTAGTGGTTTGGCCCAGGGGTCCTACGAGCAGTACTTC
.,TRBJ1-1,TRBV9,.,CASSPSSWNTEAFF,TGTGCCAGCAGCCCTAGTTCATGGAACACTGAAGCTTTCTTT
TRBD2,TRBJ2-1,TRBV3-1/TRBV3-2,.,CASSLRTSGVSAYNEQFF,TGTGCCAGCAGCCTCCGGACTAGCGGGGTCTCAGCCTACAATGAGCAGTTCTTC
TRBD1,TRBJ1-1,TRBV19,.,CASSIGQGNTEAFF,TGTGCCAGTAGTATTGGACAGGGGAACACTGAAGCTTTCTTT
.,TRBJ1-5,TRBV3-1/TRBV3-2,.,CASSREQGWNQPQHF,TGTGCCAGCAGCCGGGAACAGGGTTGGAATCAGCCCCAGCATTTT
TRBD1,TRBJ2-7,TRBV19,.,CASSIGSGQGERYEQYF,TGTGCCAGTAGTATAGGTTCAGGACAGGGGGAAAGGTACGAGCAGTACTTC
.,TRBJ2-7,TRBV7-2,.,CASSLVQTYEQYF,TGTGCCAGCAGCTTAGTTCAAACCTACGAGCAGTACTTC
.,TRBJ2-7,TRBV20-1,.,CSASEQGEQYF,TGCAGTGCTAGCGAACAGGGAGAGCAGTACTTC
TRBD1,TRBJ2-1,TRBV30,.,CACLPRTGTNEQFF,TGTGCCTGTCTCCCCCGGACAGGGACCAATGAGCAGTTCTTC
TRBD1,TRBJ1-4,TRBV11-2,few,CASSGTDNEKLFF,TGTGCCAGCAGCGGGACAGATAATGAAAAACTGTTTTTT
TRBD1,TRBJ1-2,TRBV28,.,CASSSRDSANYGYTF,TGTGCCAGCAGTTCCCGGGACAGCGCTAACTATGGCTACACCTTC
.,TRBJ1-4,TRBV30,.,CASQRSTNEKLFF,TGTGCCTCCCAGAGGTCGACTAATGAAAAACTGTTTTTT
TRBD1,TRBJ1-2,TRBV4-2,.,CASSQEITNRGDGYTF,TGTGCCAGCAGCCAAGAGATTACGAACAGGGGAGATGGCTACACCTTC
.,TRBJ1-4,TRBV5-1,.,CASSLRGEKLFF,TGCGCCAGCAGCTTGAGGGGTGAAAAACTGTTTTTT
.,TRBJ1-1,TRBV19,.,CASIRGQLNTEAFF,TGTGCCAGTATCCGAGGACAGTTGAACACTGAAGCTTTCTTT
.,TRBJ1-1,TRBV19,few,CASSFTKNTEAFF,TGTGCCAGTAGTTTTACTAAAAACACTGAAGCTTTCTTT
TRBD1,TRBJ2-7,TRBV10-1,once,CASSPTGTGKYEQYF,TGCGCCAGCAGTCCCACCGGGACAGGGAAATACGAGCAGTACTTC
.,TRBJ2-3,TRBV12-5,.,CASGLAGGTDTQYF,TGTGCTAGTGGTTTAGCAGGGGGCACAGATACGCAGTATTTT
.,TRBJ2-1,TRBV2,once,CASSAGQGSYNEQFF,TGTGCCAGCAGTGCCGGGCAGGGGAGCTACAATGAGCAGTTCTTC
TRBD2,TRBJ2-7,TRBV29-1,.,CSVKGLAGGPYEQYF,TGCAGCGTGAAAGGACTAGCGGGGGGTCCCTACGAGCAGTACTTC
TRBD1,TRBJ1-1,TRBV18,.,CASSLTGQGGNTEAFF,TGTGCCAGCTCACTCACGGGACAGGGGGGGAACACTGAAGCTTTCTTT
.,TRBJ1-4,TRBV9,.,CASSVSGPQGEKLFF,TGTGCCAGCAGCGTCTCCGGGCCCCAGGGGGAAAAACTGTTTTTT
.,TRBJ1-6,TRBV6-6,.,CASSYEGSMVSPLHF,TGTGCCAGCAGTTACGAGGGCTCTATGGTTTCACCCCTCCACTTT
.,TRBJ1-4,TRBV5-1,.,CASSAPGATNEKLFF,TGCGCCAGCAGCGCCCCAGGGGCAACTAATGAAAAACTGTTTTTT
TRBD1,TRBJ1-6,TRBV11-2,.,CASSSRQGVRNSPLHF,TGTGCCAGCAGCTCACGGCAGGGGGTAAGGAATTCACCCCTCCACTTT
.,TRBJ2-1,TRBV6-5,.,CASTRGASYNEQFF,TGTGCCAGCACCAGGGGGGCTTCCTACAATGAGCAGTTCTTC
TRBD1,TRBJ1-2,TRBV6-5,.,CASRRGQGVYGYTF,TGTGCCAGCAGACGTGGACAGGGGGTCTATGGCTACACCTTC
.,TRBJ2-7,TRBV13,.,CASTRTGNRIYEQYF,TGTGCCAGCACCCGAACAGGGAACCGGATCTACGAGCAGTACTTC
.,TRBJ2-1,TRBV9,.,CASSASLADSYNEQFF,TGTGCCAGCAGCGCCTCCCTAGCAGATTCTTACAATGAGCAGTTCTTC
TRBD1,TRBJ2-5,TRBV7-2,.,CASSLALAGGAETQYF,TGTGCCAGCAGCTTAGCGTTGGCAGGGGGCGCCGAGACCCAGTACTTC
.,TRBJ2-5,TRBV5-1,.,CASSLEGGETQYF,TGCGCCAGCAGCTTGGAGGGAGGAGAGACCCAGTACTTC
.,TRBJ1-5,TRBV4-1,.,CASSQVGGEPQHF,TGCGCCAGCAGCCAAGTTGGAGGAGAGCCCCAGCATTTT
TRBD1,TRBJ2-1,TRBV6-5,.,CASSYSTGGIDEQFF,TGTGCCAGCAGTTACTCGACAGGGGGCATCGATGAGCAGTTCTTC
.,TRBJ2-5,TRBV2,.,CASTLEGGKQETQYF,TGTGCCAGCACTCTCGAGGGGGGGAAGCAAGAGACCCAGTACTTC
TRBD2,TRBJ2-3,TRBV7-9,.,CASSPGGGGLTDTQYF,TGTGCCAGCAGTCCGGGCGGCGGGGGGTTGACAGATACGCAGTATTTT
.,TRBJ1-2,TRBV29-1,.,CSVEESNRHYGYTF,TGCAGCGTTGAAGAGTCCAACAGGCACTATGGCTACACCTTC
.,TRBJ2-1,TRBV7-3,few,CASSLYTGVEQFF,TGTGCCAGCAGCTTATATACCGGGGTTGAGCAGTTCTTC
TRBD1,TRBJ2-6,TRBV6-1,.,CASSVIGRGRFVGANVLTF,TGTGCCAGCAGTGTAATTGGTAGGGGGCGCTTTGTTGGGGCCAACGTCCTGACTTTC
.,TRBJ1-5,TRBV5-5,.,CASSLAWSVSNQPQHF,TGTGCCAGCAGCTTGGCCTGGTCAGTTAGCAATCAGCCCCAGCATTTT
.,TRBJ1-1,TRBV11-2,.,CASSLAVNTEAFF,TGTGCCAGCAGCTTAGCAGTGAACACTGAAGCTTTCTTT
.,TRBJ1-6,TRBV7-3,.,CASSLGDTSSPLHF,TGTGCCAGCAGCCTAGGGGACACCTCTTCACCCCTCCACTTT
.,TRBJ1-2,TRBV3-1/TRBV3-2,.,CASKGVTLYGYTF,TGTGCCAGCAAAGGGGTGACTCTCTATGGCTACACCTTC